This T cell receptor (beta chain) was recorded in a study of beta chain features in type 1 diabetes. About the research overall: Patients were similar to healthy donors in age and gender (as well as in cell yields). Examined across all samples were over 85 million sorted cells. The study's findings and limits: There was a moderate but significant shortening of TCRB CDR3s in all four CD4+ subsets of Type 1 diabetes patients. High TCR expression in some cells could lead to their over-representation in cDNA sequencing.

What was sequenced were expressed TCRB transcripts, since all of the isolated RNA had been reverse transcribed. TCRdb keeps only in-frame clones here, not all; method: immunoSEQ multiplex PCR. The sample includes hundreds of thousands of clones, 15% of them seen just once. The sample holds a few counts of this clone. Antigen: not known. CDR1 SGDLS and CDR2 YYNGEE come from the germline V gene. V trimming: 4 bases; J trimming: 6 bases; junction bases outside the gene matches: 5. CDR3 size: 13 residues. The sequence was obtained from a man aged 18-30 years with type 1 diabetes. The specimen was naive CD4+ T cells from blood. The chain employs TRBV9 and TRBJ2-7; 9 bases are a match to TRBD2. As DNA, the CDR3 is TGTGCCAGCAGCCCCGGACTAGCGAGCGAGCAGTACTTC. Translated: CASSPGLASEQYF.